A single sample gave rise to the 21 T cell receptor beta chains below, sequenced in a study of naive and memory T cell subsets. An equimolar mix of two oligonucleotides served as the beta constant-region primer for TRBC1 and TRBC2. The ligated cDNA underwent four PCR rounds using SP2 and nested alpha and beta constant-region primers. TCRdb ran MiXCR on the UMI-ligation and nested PCR reads and lists one entry per CDR3 protein. The table includes some 30,000 distinct CDR3 sequences, 18% detected once. Sequences were obtained from effector memory CD4+ T cells from blood. As to subset: effector memory, CD45RA- CD27-. These receptors were taken from a human donor in good health.

The chain carries TRBV6-1 and TRBJ2-4; the D gene is possibly TRBD1 (6 bases). Trimming took off 5 bases at V and 11 bases at J, with 13 bases between the two ends. This CDR3 comprises 12 residues. Germline CDR1 MNHNS, CDR2 SASEGT. The CDR3, as DNA: TGTGCCAGCAGTAACGACAGGCTCTTTCAGTACTTC. Protein: CASSNDRLFQYF.

This clonotype was recorded only once. The chain employs TRBV18 and TRBJ2-5, with a tentative D call TRBD2 (6 bases). V shed 1 base and J shed 4 bases, with 16 bases lying between them. CDR1 is KGHSH and CDR2 is LQKENI in the germline V gene. The CDR3 length is 16 residues. CDR3 loop: CASSPLGLGFPETQYF. DNA of the CDR3: TGTGCCAGCTCACCACTGGGACTGGGCTTTCCAGAGACCCAGTACTTC.

This chain uses TRBV7-2 with TRBJ1-1; D is perhaps TRBD1 (6 bases). The CDR3 is made up of 15 amino acids. Trimming cost V 1 base and J 0 bases, with 9 bases left between them. Germline CDR1 SGHTA, CDR2 FQGNSA. DNA for the CDR3: TGTGCCAGCAGCTTAGGGGGACACATGAACACTGAAGCTTTCTTT. Translated, it gives CASSLGGHMNTEAFF.

A few counts support this clonotype. The chain employs TRBV6-5 and TRBJ2-2; 7 bases align to TRBD1. The trim removed 2 bases at V and 0 bases at J, leaving 3 bases unmatched. Germline V gene lookup returns CDR1 MNHEY and CDR2 SVGAGI. The CDR3 extends over 16 amino acids. CDR3 loop: CASSYRGTANTGELFF. The CDR3 region has the DNA TGTGCCAGCAGTTACCGAGGGACAGCGAACACCGGGGAGCTGTTTTTT.

V and J are TRBV9 and TRBJ2-5, with D possibly being TRBD1 or TRBD2 (5 bases each). Germline loops: CDR1 SGDLS, CDR2 YYNGEE. The CDR3 is 15 amino acids. Deletions cut 1 base from V and 5 bases from J, with 15 bases between. CDR3 residues: CASSVRGETGETQYF. For the CDR3, the DNA is TGTGCCAGCAGCGTACGAGGGGAAACCGGCGAGACCCAGTACTTC.

This chain links TRBV5-1 with TRBJ1-2, with 9 nucleotides matching TRBD1. Per the germline V gene, CDR1 is SGHRS and CDR2 is YFSETQ. V lost 4 bases and J lost 8; bases outside the gene matches: 15. The CDR3 sequence is 16 residues long. The CDR3 nucleotides read TGCGCCAGCAGCCCGTATAAGGACAGGGGTATGCGCGGCTACACCTTC. Residues: CASSPYKDRGMRGYTF.

This clonotype was seen at least ten times. The CDR3 is CASSSLRDRAFYGYTF. The CDR3 DNA reads TGTGCCAGCAGCTCGCTCCGGGACCGAGCCTTCTATGGCTACACCTTC. The chain uses TRBV11-3 and TRBJ1-2; a possible D gene is TRBD1 (5 bases). Germline V gives CDR1 SGHNT, CDR2 YENEEA. The V end lost 4 bases, the J end lost 4 bases, and 19 bases lay between the germline ends. The CDR3 runs 16 residues.

The sample holds a few counts of this clonotype. The J gene is TRBJ1-5, the V gene TRBV27; D is possibly TRBD1 (5 bases). Trimming removed 4 bases from V and 0 bases from J, with 13 bases in between. Germline V gives CDR1 MNHEY, CDR2 SMNVEV (reference sequence). This CDR3 has 16 amino acids. CDR3 sequence reads: CASSSSLGLSNQPQHF. The CDR3 region has the DNA TGTGCCAGCAGTTCGTCATTGGGACTTAGCAATCAGCCCCAGCATTTT.

The chain recombines TRBV29-1 with TRBJ2-1, with 11 bases fitting TRBD2. The CDR3 loop spans 15 amino acids. V lost 5 bases and J lost 4; bases outside the gene matches: 7. Germline V gene sequence: CDR1 SQVTM, CDR2 ANQGSEA. The CDR3 spells CSVRAGTSGYNEQFF. The CDR3 region has the DNA TGCAGCGTTCGAGCTGGGACTAGCGGATACAATGAGCAGTTCTTC.

This clonotype is medium-sized (0.01 to 0.1%) within its sample. V and J are TRBV7-2 and TRBJ1-6; 11 nucleotides align to TRBD1. Trimming removed 2 bases from V and 6 bases from J; junction bases left unmatched: 9. The V gene's germline CDR1 is SGHTA and CDR2 FQGNSA. CDR3 size: 18 residues. The CDR3 DNA is TGTGCCAGCAGCTTAAATGGGAGGACAGGGGGCGTTAATTCACCCCTCCACTTT. It yields the protein CASSLNGRTGGVNSPLHF.

The chain combines TRBV10-2 with TRBJ2-7, with D hard to call. This CDR3 contains 13 residues. CDR1 and CDR2 (germline): WSHSY, SAAADI. The ends were cut back, 8 bases at V and 5 bases at J, with 16 bases in the middle. In DNA, the CDR3 is TGCGCCAGCGTGGGCCCCTCCACTAACGAGCAGTACTTC. Translation: CASVGPSTNEQYF.

Only a few counts were recorded for this clonotype. The J gene is TRBJ2-4, the V gene TRBV18; possibly TRBD1 for D (6 bases). V lost 0 bases and J 1 base, leaving 10 bases between the germline ends. The germline gives CDR1 KGHSH, CDR2 LQKENI. This CDR3 region has 16 residues. For the CDR3, the DNA is TGTGCCAGCTCACCACCGCAGGGGTCTGCCAAAAACATTCAGTACTTC. Amino acids: CASSPPQGSAKNIQYF.

This clonotype has just a few counts. This sequence joins TRBV20-1 and TRBJ2-3; unclear D gene. The germline V and J ends were trimmed by 1 base and 3 bases, with 11 bases remaining between them. There are 14 residues in the CDR3. Germline lookup yields CDR1 DFQATT and CDR2 SNEGSKA (reference sequence). The CDR3 loop is CSARGEGWTDTQYF. The CDR3 nucleotides are TGCAGTGCTAGAGGGGAAGGGTGGACAGATACGCAGTATTTT.

This clonotype was recorded a few times. The chain couples TRBV7-2 to TRBJ2-7; 12 bases align to TRBD2. The germline V gene has CDR1 SGHTA and CDR2 FQGNSA. The V gene end was trimmed by 5 bases and the J gene end by 6 bases; junction bases not matched to a gene: 5. The CDR3 spans 14 residues. This chain's CDR3 is CASSQRTSGIEQYF. DNA for the CDR3: TGTGCCAGCAGCCAGCGGACTAGCGGGATCGAGCAGTACTTC.

About this clonotype: Sequence at one end of the junction differs from germline and may be a read error. This chain connects TRBV5-6 to TRBJ1-5, with 12 nucleotides matching TRBD1. The CDR3 spans 19 residues. Germline V CDR1 and CDR2: SGHDT, YYEEEE. CDR3 protein: CVSSSAGDRGLLRLGGQHF. DNA for the CDR3: TGTGTCAGCAGCTCTGCCGGGGACAGGGGGCTTTTGAGGCTCGGCGGCCAGCATTTT. Full variable domain (missing parts from reference TRBV5-6 and TRBJ1-5): DAGVTQSPTHLIKTRGQQVTLRCSPKSGHDTVSWYQQALGQGPQFIFQYYEEEERQRGNFPDRFSGHQFPNYSSELNVNALLLGDSALYLCVSSSAGDRGLLRLGGQHFGDGTRLSIL.

At least ten counts were recorded for this clonotype. The rearrangement links TRBV18 to TRBJ2-3; D is tentatively TRBD1 or TRBD2 (6 bases each). This CDR3 has 16 amino acids. Germline CDR1 reads KGHSH; CDR2 reads LQKENI. Trimming shortened V by 5 bases and J by 3 bases, and 18 bases separated the two germline ends. CDR3 loop: CASSTPSGAQTDTQYF. CDR3 bases: TGTGCCAGCTCAACCCCTTCGGGGGCTCAGACAGATACGCAGTATTTT.

This clonotype was seen at least ten times. The chain has TRBV18 and TRBJ2-7; no clear D. V was shortened by 4 bases and J by 1 base, with 5 bases between the two germline ends. The germline V gene has CDR1 KGHSH and CDR2 LQKENI. The CDR3 extends over 12 amino acids. The CDR3 sequence is CASSQQSYEQYF. CDR3 coding DNA: TGTGCCAGCTCACAGCAATCCTACGAGCAGTACTTC.

The table lists this clonotype with a few counts. V and J are TRBV18 and TRBJ1-1, with a weak D call TRBD1 (5 bases). CDR1 KGHSH and CDR2 LQKENI come from the germline V gene. Trimming left V 4 bases short and J 2 bases short, with 8 bases between. CDR3 length: 13 residues. CDR3 residues: CASSQQENTEAFF. The CDR3 DNA follows: TGTGCCAGCTCACAACAGGAAAACACTGAAGCTTTCTTT.

This chain links TRBV12-3 or TRBV12-4 with TRBJ2-3; 16 bases fit TRBD2. Trimming at V came to 5 bases and at J to 4 bases, leaving 3 bases not matched to a gene. The length of the CDR3 is 16 residues. CDR3 amino acids: CASSQGLAGGADTQYF. The CDR3 bases are TGTGCCAGCAGTCAGGGACTAGCGGGAGGGGCAGATACGCAGTATTTT.

This chain uses TRBV7-2 with TRBJ2-3; 9 nucleotides align to TRBD2. The CDR3 extends over 16 amino acids. Unmatched junction bases numbered 7, after V lost 5 bases and J lost 1 base. Germline-derived CDR1 and CDR2 are SGHTA and FQGNSA. DNA for the CDR3: TGTGCCAGCAGCCTACAAGCGGGAGGACGCACAGATACGCAGTATTTT. Its protein is CASSLQAGGRTDTQYF.

This rearrangement joins TRBV7-2 to TRBJ2-7, with 11 bases identical to TRBD2. The CDR3 spans 15 residues. With 5 bases clipped from V and 6 bases from J, the junction kept 9 bases outside the gene matches. Germline values: CDR1 SGHTA, CDR2 FQGNSA. The CDR3 loop is CASSPRGLAGGEQYF. CDR3 DNA: TGTGCCAGCAGCCCCAGGGGGCTAGCGGGAGGCGAGCAGTACTTC.